These 21 T cell receptor beta chains originate from one sample sequenced in a study of cytomegalovirus exposure and HLA in healthy donors. With 60 Vbeta and 13 Jbeta primers, the PCR was carried out. Only in-frame clones appear in the TCRdb table, and some are missing; sequencing was by immunoSEQ multiplex PCR. The sample has about 160,000 clones, 80% seen once. What was sequenced was PBMCs. Receptors originate from a young man in good health and CMV-seronegative.

J is TRBJ2-5 and V is TRBV28, with 7 bases identical to TRBD1. The CDR3 runs 13 residues. V shed 6 bases and J 5 bases; nucleotides not matched to a gene: 6. The germline V gene has CDR1 MDHEN and CDR2 SYDVKM. CDR3 protein: CASRTTGEETQYF. CDR3 coding DNA: TGTGCCAGCAGAACTACAGGGGAGGAGACCCAGTACTTC.

The chain couples TRBV7-3 to TRBJ1-6, with a possible D match to TRBD1 (6 bases). The V gene's germline CDR1 is SGHTA and CDR2 FQGTGA. V shed 2 bases and J shed 9 bases, with 11 bases lying between them. The CDR3 contains 14 residues. The CDR3 region has the DNA TGTGCCAGCAGCTTAGGGACACAACCTTCACCCCTCCACTTT. As protein: CASSLGTQPSPLHF.

This chain joins TRBV19 and TRBJ2-1; TRBD2 aligns across 9 bases. Unmatched junction bases numbered 6, after V lost 5 bases and J lost 7 bases. The CDR3 has 14 amino acids. The germline V gene encodes CDR1 LNHDA and CDR2 SQIVND (reference sequence). CDR3: CASSLAGSMNEQFF. CDR3 DNA: TGTGCCAGTAGTCTAGCGGGATCCATGAATGAGCAGTTCTTC.

This clone was seen a few times. V gene TRBV6-5 combines with J gene TRBJ1-1; D possibly corresponds to TRBD1 (5 bases). Germline V lookup: CDR1 MNHEY, CDR2 SVGAGI. The ends were cut back, 4 bases at V and 1 base at J, with 13 bases in the middle. The CDR3 covers 15 residues. The CDR3 DNA sequence: TGTGCCAGCAGTTTATCCTCAGGGTGGAACACTGAAGCTTTCTTT. Its translation is CASSLSSGWNTEAFF.

V gene TRBV27 combines with J gene TRBJ1-5; 10 nucleotides align to TRBD1. The CDR3 covers 17 residues. Germline V gene lookup returns CDR1 MNHEY and CDR2 SMNVEV (reference sequence). The V and J ends lost 2 bases and 4 bases, in that order; junction bases with no gene match: 8. Here the CDR3 DNA reads TGTGCCAGCAGTTTAAGACAGGGGGCACGAGCAAATCAGCCCCAGCATTTT. It yields the protein CASSLRQGARANQPQHF.

The gene calls are TRBV27 and TRBJ2-1; possible D gene TRBD1, 5 bases. V lost 6 bases and J lost 7, with 7 bases in between. Germline CDR1 is MNHEY and CDR2 is SMNVEV (reference sequence). The CDR3 runs 11 residues. CDR3 sequence: CASSPGNEQFF. The CDR3 DNA reads TGTGCCAGCAGCCCAGGGAATGAGCAGTTCTTC.

This clone was observed a few times. Here the CDR3 reads CASRRAHWDEQYF. For the CDR3, the DNA is TGTGCCAGCCGGAGGGCCCATTGGGACGAGCAGTACTTC. This chain uses TRBV13 with TRBJ2-7; D is possibly TRBD2 (6 bases). Trimming stripped 8 bases from V and 5 bases from J, with 16 bases between. The CDR3 is made up of 13 amino acids. CDR1 is PRHDT, CDR2 FYEKMQ, per germline (reference sequence).

The rearrangement joins TRBV6-5 to TRBJ2-5; 12 bases align to TRBD1. J lost 5 bases, V lost 4 bases, and 5 bases had no gene match. The V gene's germline CDR1 is MNHEY and CDR2 SVGAGI. The CDR3 spans 15 residues. CDR3 sequence (DNA): TGTGCCAGCAGTTTGGGACAGGGGGCGGGGGAGACCCAGTACTTC. Its translation is CASSLGQGAGETQYF.

The J gene is TRBJ2-1, the V gene TRBV5-6, with TRBD1 as a possible D gene (5 bases). V was clipped by 4 bases and J by 4 bases, with 6 bases between them. Germline assignment: CDR1 SGHDT and CDR2 YYEEEE. This CDR3 has 12 residues. This chain's CDR3 is CASSPGYNEQFF. CDR3 DNA sequence: TGTGCCAGCAGCCCAGGGTACAATGAGCAGTTCTTC. Variable domain in full (rest from reference TRBV5-6 and TRBJ2-1): DAGVTQSPTHLIKTRGQQVTLRCSPKSGHDTVSWYQQALGQGPQFIFQYYEEEERQRGNFPDRFSGHQFPNYSSELNVNALLLGDSALYLCASSPGYNEQFFGPGTRLTVL.

This chain connects TRBV10-3 to TRBJ2-5; D possibly corresponds to TRBD2 (5 bases). The last part of the DNA fits TRBJ2-7 better; the J call may be wrong. Germline values: CDR1 ENHRY, CDR2 SYGVKD. This CDR3 comprises 12 residues. CDR3 coding DNA: TGTGCCGTTCGACTTGAGGGCGACGAGCAGTACTTC. This translates into CAVRLEGDEQYF.

In DNA form, the CDR3 reads TGCGCCAGCAGCCAACAGGGTTATGGCTACACCTTC. Translation: CASSQQGYGYTF. The chain employs TRBV4-3 and TRBJ1-2, with a tentative D call TRBD1 (5 bases). CDR1 is LGHNA and CDR2 is YSLEER in the germline V gene. Trimming took off 2 bases at V and 5 bases at J, with 6 bases between the two ends. The CDR3 has 12 residues.

This chain links TRBV7-9 with TRBJ2-1; 7 bases are shared with TRBD2. Looked up from germline, CDR1 is SEHNR and CDR2 is FQNEAQ (reference sequence). Trimming removed 3 bases from V and 8 bases from J; junction bases left unmatched: 1. The CDR3 extends over 12 amino acids. DNA for the CDR3: TGTGCCAGCAGCTTGGGGAGGGATGAGCAGTTCTTC. Its translation: CASSLGRDEQFF.

The rearrangement uses TRBV29-1 and TRBJ2-3; tentative D call: TRBD2 (5 bases). Germline V gene data show CDR1 as SQVTM and CDR2 as ANQGSEA. Trimming took off 8 bases at V and 1 base at J, with 13 bases between the two ends. This CDR3 contains 13 residues. CDR3 protein: CSLLSGGTDTQYF. The CDR3 DNA is TGCAGCCTTTTAAGCGGAGGCACAGATACGCAGTATTTT.

The chain carries TRBV7-6 and TRBJ2-1; TRBD2 matches at 11 bases. J was trimmed by 10 bases and V by 5 bases; bases with no gene match: 4. The germline CDR1 and CDR2 sequences are SGHVS and FNYEAQ. The CDR3 spans 13 residues. CDR3 DNA: TGTGCCAGCAGCACTAGCGGGGGTCGCGAGCAGTTCTTC. Protein product: CASSTSGGREQFF.

This chain links TRBV13 with TRBJ2-7; possibly TRBD2 for D (6 bases). V was pared by 4 bases and J by 7 bases, with 23 bases between. CDR3 length: 16 residues. Germline V gene data show CDR1 as PRHDT and CDR2 as FYEKMQ (reference sequence). This CDR3 reads CASSSPGGKDIREQYF. DNA of the CDR3: TGTGCCAGCAGCTCCCCTGGGGGGAAAGATATAAGGGAGCAGTACTTC.

The gene calls are TRBV30 and TRBJ1-3; no firm D call. The CDR3 spans 14 residues. Deletions cut 0 bases from V and 0 bases from J, with 6 bases between. Germline lookup yields CDR1 GTSNPN and CDR2 SVGIG (reference sequence). The CDR3 loop is CAWSVGASGNTIYF. In DNA form, the CDR3 reads TGTGCCTGGAGTGTGGGAGCCTCTGGAAACACCATATATTTT.

The chain is built from TRBV9 and TRBJ2-2; TRBD1 matches at 7 bases. Germline V CDR1 and CDR2: SGDLS, YYNGEE. This CDR3 spans 14 amino acids. V shed 3 bases, J shed 5 bases, and the junction held 4 bases outside the gene matches. The DNA of the CDR3 is TGTGCCAGCAGCGCCGACAGGGTGACCGGGGAGCTGTTTTTT. This codes for CASSADRVTGELFF.

This chain uses TRBV14 with TRBJ2-1; possibly TRBD2 for D (6 bases). V was shortened by 5 bases and J by 6 bases, with 14 bases between the two germline ends. Germline V lookup: CDR1 SGHDN, CDR2 FVKESK. The CDR3 covers 14 residues. CDR3 bases: TGTGCCAGCAGCAACCGACAGACTAGCAATGAGCAGTTCTTC. It yields the protein CASSNRQTSNEQFF.

The gene calls are TRBV29-1 and TRBJ1-4; possible D gene TRBD1, 6 bases. Germline assignment: CDR1 SQVTM and CDR2 ANQGSEA. The germline V and J ends were trimmed by 6 bases and 4 bases, with 9 bases remaining between them. The CDR3 runs to 12 residues. CDR3 sequence (DNA): TGCAGCGTGGGACACGGTAATGAAAAACTGTTTTTT. This gives the protein CSVGHGNEKLFF.

This clone occurred a few times. Other nucleotide sequences in the sample specify the same CDR3. V and J are TRBV5-4 and TRBJ1-2; 7 nucleotides align to TRBD1. CDR3 length: 15 residues. Unmatched junction bases numbered 13, after V lost 7 bases and J lost 4 bases. The germline CDR1 and CDR2 sequences are SGHNT and YYREEE (reference sequence). CDR3 region: CASGLGGGNGYGYTF. DNA of the CDR3: TGTGCCAGCGGGTTGGGAGGGGGCAACGGCTATGGCTACACCTTC. Together with reference TRBV5-4 and TRBJ1-2, the CDR3 gives the full variable domain: ETGVTQSPTHLIKTRGQQVTLRCSSQSGHNTVSWYQQALGQGPQFIFQYYREEENGRGNFPPRFSGLQFPNYSSELNVNALELDDSALYLCASGLGGGNGYGYTFGSGTRLTVV.

The chain couples TRBV28 to TRBJ1-4, with 7 positions matching TRBD1. Trimming cost V 0 bases and J 5 bases; bases outside gene matches: 3. The CDR3 extends over 15 amino acids. Looked up from germline, CDR1 is MDHEN and CDR2 is SYDVKM. DNA of the CDR3: TGTGCCAGCAGTTTATGGAAACAGGGGAATGAAAAACTGTTTTTT. Translated, it gives CASSLWKQGNEKLFF.